The present T cell receptor beta chain was sequenced within a study of a mutant IDH1 vaccine in newly diagnosed glioma. Study overall: Vaccines were first given 4-6 weeks after radiotherapy alone, or with temozolomide cycles. Before enrollment, patients got radiotherapy alone, temozolomide alone, or mostly the combination. Treated patients showed a male proportion of roughly 62%, a female proportion of about 40%, and a mean age of approximately 40 years.

This clone was counted only a few times. Its specificity is not known. Measured with immunoSEQ multiplex PCR; TCRdb has only the in-frame clones, and not every one. This sample has tens of thousands of clones, with over 70% found just once. The CDR3 totals 14 residues. V lost 6 bases and J 0 bases, leaving 12 bases between the germline ends. Germline CDR1 is MNHNS and CDR2 is SASEGT. The time point is: week 47, end of study. Vaccination comprised doses that each held 300 ug of mutant IDH1 20-mer peptide, plus topical imiquimod. This sample comprised PBMCs, obtained from a glioma patient whose treatment included an IDH1 peptide vaccine. This clonotype originated in a man aged 40-49 years with glioma. The gene calls are TRBV6-1 and TRBJ2-7; D might be TRBD1 (5 bases). The CDR3 sequence is CASRYTGSSYEQYF. The CDR3 bases are TGTGCCAGCAGGTACACAGGAAGCTCCTACGAGCAGTACTTC.